These 5 T cell receptor beta chains came from one sample sequenced in a study of Graves' ophthalmopathy and Graves' hyperthyroidism. The TCR beta CDR3 regions underwent amplification from RNA transcripts. Second-round multiplex PCR came after a first-round RT-PCR that employed HTBI primers. In TCRdb, the multiplex PCR reads were re-called with MiXCR into one record per CDR3 protein. The repertoire consists of almost 750,000 distinct CDR3 sequences, with roughly 40% occurring once and the leading ten covering roughly 46%. Material: peripheral blood. All receptors derive from an adult man with Graves' ophthalmopathy.

Remarks on this clonotype: The junction and the germline gene differ at one end; a read error may be behind it. V and J are TRBV4-2 and TRBJ1-1; D is undetermined. CDR3 size: 15 residues. Per germline, CDR1 LGHNA and CDR2 YNFKEQ. This CDR3 reads CASSPVFDLVTEALF. The CDR3 region has the DNA TGTGCCAGCAGCCCCGTGTTCGACTTGGTCACTGAAGCTCTCTTT.

This rearrangement joins TRBV9 to TRBJ2-5, with D tentatively TRBD1 or TRBD2 (7 bases each). With 0 bases removed from V and 5 bases from J, the gap between germline ends came to 14 bases. The CDR3 spans 15 residues. Germline-derived CDR1 and CDR2 are SGDLS and YYNGEE. Here the CDR3 reads CASSVATRGGETQYF. In DNA form, the CDR3 reads TGTGCCAGCAGCGTAGCTACCAGGGGGGGGGAGACCCAGTACTTC.

In this sample, this clonotype turned up a few times. A junction boundary mismatches the germline segment, possibly from a read error. CDR3 in DNA: TGCGCCAGCAGCCAGGGCGCGTGGGCCCTCGAGCAGTACTTC. Translating gives CASSQGAWALEQYF. V gene TRBV7-3 combines with J gene TRBJ2-7, with a weak D call TRBD1 (5 bases). The CDR3 length is 14 residues. Per germline, CDR1 SGHTA and CDR2 FQGTGA.

About this clonotype itself: Without the conserved terminal phenylalanine or tryptophan, this CDR3 likely stems from a read error. The limits of the CDR3 on the DNA are not certain, so only TCRdb's listed CDR3 is given. J is TRBJ1-6 and V is TRBV10-3; TRBD1 reflects the table's D call only, with no check against the DNA. The germline CDR1 and CDR2 sequences are ENHRY and SYGVKD. 9 amino acids form the CDR3, both terminal residues included. CDR3 protein: CAISDPSGL.

This clonotype was counted ten times or more. The V call is TRBV7-9, the J call TRBJ1-2; 8 bases agree with TRBD1. Germline CDR1 and CDR2: SEHNR and FQNEAQ (reference sequence). The ends lost 5 bases at V and 6 bases at J; junction bases unmatched: 8. This CDR3 is built from 14 residues. CDR3: CASSRDRYADGYTF. The CDR3 DNA is TGTGCCAGCAGCAGGGACAGGTATGCCGATGGCTACACCTTC.